This paragraph covers one T cell receptor (beta chain) sequence. Its antigen remains unknown. The data were obtained in a study of cytotoxic CD8 clonotypes in ibrutinib-treated CLL. Across the whole study: Enrolment comprised around 11 relapsed/refractory and more than 14 treatment-naive patients; some 18 were IGHV unmutated.

General study results and limits: In comparison with age-matched healthy donors, baseline clonality was higher and tracked circulating CD8+ T-cell counts. Clonality rose at ibrutinib response and fell back toward baseline at progression.

The CDR3 covers 13 residues. CDR1 is SGHRS, CDR2 YFSETQ, per germline. The V end was cut by 0 bases, the J end by 2 bases, with 5 bases between. Repertoires were generated with immunoSEQ multiplex PCR, while TCRdb's copy carries only in-frame clones and drops some. Among tens of thousands of clones listed, roughly three quarters were seen once. The receptor was isolated from a human donor with chronic lymphocytic leukemia. This sample comprised PBMCs, obtained before ibrutinib treatment. V is TRBV5-1 and J is TRBJ1-2; the D is unclear. CDR3 sequence reads: CASSLAKNYGYTF. DNA for the CDR3: TGCGCCAGCAGCTTGGCCAAGAACTATGGCTACACCTTC.